The entry below gives a single TCR beta chain sequence along with its context. Some clones are missing from TCRdb's copy, which holds only in-frame ones; the method was immunoSEQ multiplex PCR. This sample has more than 80,000 clones, with over 75% found just once. The CDR3 sequence is 13 residues long. Germline V gives CDR1 LNHDA, CDR2 SQIVND (reference sequence). Trimming removed 5 bases from V and 4 bases from J; junction bases left unmatched: 4. This specimen belongs to a study of blood T cell repertoires in COVID-19. The specimen was peripheral blood. The receptor was derived from a man aged 80 or over with acute or convalescent COVID-19. V is TRBV19 and J is TRBJ1-1; 7 nucleotides line up with TRBD1. CDR3 in amino acids: CASSDHRGTEAFF. The DNA of the CDR3 is TGTGCCAGTAGTGATCACAGGGGCACTGAAGCTTTCTTT.